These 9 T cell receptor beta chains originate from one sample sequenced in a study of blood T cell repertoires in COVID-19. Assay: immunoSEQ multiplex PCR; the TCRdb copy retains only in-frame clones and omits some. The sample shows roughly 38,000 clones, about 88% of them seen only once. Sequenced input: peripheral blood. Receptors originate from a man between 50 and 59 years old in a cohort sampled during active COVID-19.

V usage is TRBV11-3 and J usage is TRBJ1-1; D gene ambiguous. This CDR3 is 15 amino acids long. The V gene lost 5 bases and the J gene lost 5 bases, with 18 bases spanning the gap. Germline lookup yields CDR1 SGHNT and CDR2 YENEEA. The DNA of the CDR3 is TGTGCCAGCAGCCCCATCTTGAACCCGGGAACTGAAGCTTTCTTT. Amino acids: CASSPILNPGTEAFF. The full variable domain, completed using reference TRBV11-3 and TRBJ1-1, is EAGVVQSPRYKIIEKKQPVAFWCNPISGHNTLYWYLQNLGQGPELLIRYENEEAVDDSQLPKDRFSAERLKGVDSTLKIQPAELGDSAVYLCASSPILNPGTEAFFGQGTRLTVV.

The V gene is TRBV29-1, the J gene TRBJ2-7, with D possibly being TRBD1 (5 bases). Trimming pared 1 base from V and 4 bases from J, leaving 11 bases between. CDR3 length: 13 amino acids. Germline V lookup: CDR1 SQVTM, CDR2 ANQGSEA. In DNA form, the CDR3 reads TGCAGCGTTGAAGGCAGGGAAGGGTACGAGCAGTACTTC. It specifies CSVEGREGYEQYF.

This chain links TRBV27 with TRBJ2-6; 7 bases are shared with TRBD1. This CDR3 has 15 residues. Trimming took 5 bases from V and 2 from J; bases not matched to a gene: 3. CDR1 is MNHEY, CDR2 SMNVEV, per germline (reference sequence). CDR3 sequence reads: CASSPGTAGANVLTF. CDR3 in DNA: TGTGCCAGCAGTCCCGGGACAGCTGGGGCCAACGTCCTGACTTTC.

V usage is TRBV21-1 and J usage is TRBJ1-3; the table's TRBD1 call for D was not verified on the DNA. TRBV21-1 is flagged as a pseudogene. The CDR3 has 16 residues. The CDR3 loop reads CASSKAWIPFRKHIYF. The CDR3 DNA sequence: TGTGCCAGCAGCAAAGCGTGGATCCCCTTCAGGAAACACATATATTTT.

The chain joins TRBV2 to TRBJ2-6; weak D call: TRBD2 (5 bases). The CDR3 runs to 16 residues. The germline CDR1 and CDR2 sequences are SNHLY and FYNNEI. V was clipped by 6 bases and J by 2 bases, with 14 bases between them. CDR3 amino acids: CASRLRAQAGANVLTF. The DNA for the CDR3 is TGTGCCAGCAGACTGAGGGCCCAAGCTGGGGCCAACGTCCTGACTTTC.

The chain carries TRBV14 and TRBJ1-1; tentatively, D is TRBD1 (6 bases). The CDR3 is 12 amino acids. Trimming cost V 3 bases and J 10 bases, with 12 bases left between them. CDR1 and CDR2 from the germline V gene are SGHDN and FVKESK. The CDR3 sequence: CASSHGTLGAFF. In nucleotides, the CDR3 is TGTGCCAGCAGCCACGGGACACTCGGAGCTTTCTTT.

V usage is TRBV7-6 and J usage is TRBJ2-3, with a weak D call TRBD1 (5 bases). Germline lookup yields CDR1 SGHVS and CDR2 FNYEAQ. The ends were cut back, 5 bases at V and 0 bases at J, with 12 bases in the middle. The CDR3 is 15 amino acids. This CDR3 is CASSPGSPSTDTQYF. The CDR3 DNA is TGTGCCAGCAGCCCAGGGTCCCCTAGCACAGATACGCAGTATTTT.

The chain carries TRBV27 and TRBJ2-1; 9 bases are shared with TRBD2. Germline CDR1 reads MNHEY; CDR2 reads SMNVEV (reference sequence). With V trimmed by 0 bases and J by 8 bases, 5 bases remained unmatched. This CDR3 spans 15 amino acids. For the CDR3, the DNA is TGTGCCAGCAGTTTATCTAGCGGGAGTGGGCATGAGCAGTTCTTC. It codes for CASSLSSGSGHEQFF.

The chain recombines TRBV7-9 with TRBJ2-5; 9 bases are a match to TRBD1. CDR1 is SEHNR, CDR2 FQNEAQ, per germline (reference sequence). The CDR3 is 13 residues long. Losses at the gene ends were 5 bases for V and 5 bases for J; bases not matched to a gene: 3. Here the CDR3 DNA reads TGTGCCAGCAGCCGGACAGGGGATGAGACCCAGTACTTC. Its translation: CASSRTGDETQYF.